The text below deals with one T cell receptor (beta chain). Germline V lookup: CDR1 DFQATT, CDR2 SNEGSKA (reference sequence). With 6 bases removed from V and 4 bases from J, the gap between germline ends came to 5 bases. The CDR3 is 10 residues long. The data stem from a study of blood T cell repertoires in COVID-19. Looking at the study overall: Some COVID-19 samples were acute and others convalescent; all came from the United States, Italy and Spain. PBMCs, B-cell-depleted T cells, or T cells were the source of the cDNA or gDNA that made up the material.

Under the authors' procedure: Counts of nucleated cells, estimated from reference gene primer amplification, were obtained. TCRdb keeps only in-frame clones here, not all; method: immunoSEQ multiplex PCR. V, J and clone size are those of that table, while D and trimming were read from the DNA. The table lists tens of thousands of clones, about 88% of them singletons, with roughly 2.5% in the top ten. The specimen was peripheral blood. The receptor's source is a man aged 50 to 60 with acute or convalescent COVID-19. V is TRBV20-1 and J is TRBJ2-3; D ambiguous. The CDR3 loop reads CSAGPDTQYF. DNA for the CDR3: TGCAGTGCCGGTCCAGATACGCAGTATTTT.